This TCR beta chain was found in a study of T cells in localized non-small cell lung cancer. Trimming stripped 0 bases from V and 7 bases from J, with 8 bases between. Germline CDR1 and CDR2: SGDLS and YYNGEE. CDR3 length: 14 residues. Libraries were prepared by immunoSEQ multiplex PCR; TCRdb keeps only in-frame clonotypes and omits some of them. The sample has about 11,000 clones, approximately 90% seen once. This clonotype was sampled from a male donor aged 60 or over with stage III lung adenocarcinoma. Sequences were derived from peripheral blood, sampled before any cancer treatment. The V call is TRBV9, the J call TRBJ1-6; D uncertain. For the CDR3, the DNA is TGTGCCAGCAGCGTAGGAGGGCTGAATTCACCCCTCCACTTT. Its translation is CASSVGGLNSPLHF.